This T cell receptor beta chain was recovered during a study of early T cells in non-severe SARS-CoV-2 infection. Molecules of cDNA were individually given unique molecular identifiers that were attached to them. MiXCR, applied by TCRdb to the 5' RACE reads, yields one record per CDR3 protein. Found here are about 100,000 distinct CDR3 sequences, around 13% of them singletons; the top ten hold roughly 6.2%. Sequenced sample: whole blood. The TCR sequence derives from an adult who was a healthcare worker with PCR-confirmed SARS-CoV-2 infection or an uninfected control (not recorded which).

The chain's CDR3 is CASSLTAVRTEAFF. As DNA, the CDR3 is TGTGCCAGCAGTTTAACGGCGGTGCGCACTGAAGCTTTCTTT. The J gene is TRBJ1-1, the V gene TRBV12-3 or TRBV12-4, with unresolved D. This CDR3 spans 14 amino acids. Trimming left V 2 bases short and J 4 bases short, with 11 bases between.